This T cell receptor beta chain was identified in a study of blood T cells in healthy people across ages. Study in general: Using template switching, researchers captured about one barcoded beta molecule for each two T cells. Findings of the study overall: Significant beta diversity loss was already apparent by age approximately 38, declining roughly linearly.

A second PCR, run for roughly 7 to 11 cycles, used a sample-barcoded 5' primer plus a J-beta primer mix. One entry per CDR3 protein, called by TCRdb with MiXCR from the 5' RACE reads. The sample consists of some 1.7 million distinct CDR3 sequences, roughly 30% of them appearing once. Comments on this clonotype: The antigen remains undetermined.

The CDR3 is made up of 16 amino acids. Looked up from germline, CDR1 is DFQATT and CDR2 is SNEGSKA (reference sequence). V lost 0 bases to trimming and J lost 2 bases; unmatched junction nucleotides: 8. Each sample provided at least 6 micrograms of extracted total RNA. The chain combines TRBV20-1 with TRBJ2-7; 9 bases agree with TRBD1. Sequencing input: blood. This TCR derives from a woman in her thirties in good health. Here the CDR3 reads CSARDVTGTGTYEQYF. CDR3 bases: TGCAGTGCTAGAGATGTAACCGGGACAGGGACCTACGAGCAGTACTTC.